Following are 19 T cell receptor beta chains from one sample sequenced in a study of T cell responses to AZD1222 COVID-19 vaccine. The method was immunoSEQ multiplex PCR; TCRdb's version includes in-frame clones alone and lacks a portion of them. This table holds about 150,000 clones, 90% found once. Sequencing was performed on peripheral blood, taken 28 days after the second AZD1222 dose. These receptors were obtained from an adult who received the AZD1222 COVID-19 vaccine.

The chain combines TRBV3-1 (or the pseudogene TRBV3-2) with TRBJ1-2, with D possibly being TRBD1 (5 bases). CDR1 is LGHDT, CDR2 YNNKEL, per germline (reference sequence). The CDR3 spans 16 residues. The V end lost 2 bases, the J end lost 6 bases, and 19 bases lay between the germline ends. CDR3 sequence reads: CASSQRGLARGDGYTF. The CDR3, as DNA: TGTGCCAGCAGCCAAAGGGGATTGGCGAGGGGCGATGGCTACACCTTC.

This rearrangement joins TRBV7-9 to TRBJ1-5; possibly TRBD1 for D (5 bases). Germline values: CDR1 SEHNR, CDR2 FQNEAQ (reference sequence). Trimming left V 4 bases short and J 4 bases short, with 11 bases between. This CDR3 is built from 14 residues. CDR3: CASSSQGRNQPQHF. For the CDR3, the DNA is TGTGCCAGCAGCTCTCAGGGACGAAATCAGCCCCAGCATTTT.

The rearrangement links TRBV7-9 to TRBJ2-1; D is ambiguous. This CDR3 has 15 residues. Germline V gene lookup returns CDR1 SEHNR and CDR2 FQNEAQ (reference sequence). Trimming left V 3 bases short and J 1 base short, with 10 bases between. The CDR3 DNA sequence: TGTGCCAGCAGCTTTCACCTTTCGTCCTACAATGAGCAGTTCTTC. Amino acids: CASSFHLSSYNEQFF.

This clone was detected once. The chain recombines TRBV6-5 with TRBJ1-6; maybe TRBD1 (6 bases). The germline CDR1 and CDR2 sequences are MNHEY and SVGAGI. V gave up 2 bases and J gave up 6 bases, with 11 bases separating them. The CDR3 loop spans 15 amino acids. CDR3 protein: CASSYGNRANSPLHF. CDR3 sequence (DNA): TGTGCCAGCAGTTACGGGAACAGGGCTAATTCACCCCTCCACTTT.

The chain links TRBV12-3 or TRBV12-4 to TRBJ2-7; a possible D gene is TRBD1 (6 bases). The CDR3 has 13 residues. Trimming left V 5 bases short and J 3 bases short, with 11 bases between. The CDR3 here is CASSLTGNYEQYF. CDR3 sequence (DNA): TGTGCCAGCAGTCTTACAGGGAACTACGAGCAGTACTTC.

V and J are TRBV28 and TRBJ2-2, with D perhaps matching TRBD1 (5 bases). Germline lookup yields CDR1 MDHEN and CDR2 SYDVKM. CDR3 length: 15 residues. V was trimmed by 6 bases and J by 0 bases, leaving 11 bases between them. DNA of the CDR3: TGTGCCAGCAGCCCTCCGACAGCGAACACCGGGGAGCTGTTTTTT. It encodes CASSPPTANTGELFF.

The chain combines TRBV7-9 with TRBJ2-7; a weak D match, TRBD2 (5 bases). From germline, CDR1 is SEHNR and CDR2 FQNEAQ (reference sequence). V lost 3 bases, J lost 6 bases, and 15 bases lay in between. There are 14 residues in the CDR3. The CDR3 DNA sequence: TGTGCCAGCAGCTTCTCCGGGGAAGTAGGCGAGCAGTACTTC. This gives the protein CASSFSGEVGEQYF.

The chain joins TRBV6-4 to TRBJ2-3; a possible D gene is TRBD2 (6 bases). The CDR3 runs 11 residues. Trimming cost V 3 bases and J 8 bases, with 6 bases left between them. CDR1 and CDR2 (germline): MRHNA, SNTAGT. The CDR3 is CASSEGGTQYF. The CDR3 region has the DNA TGTGCCAGCAGTGAGGGAGGTACGCAGTATTTT.

The gene calls are TRBV28 and TRBJ2-7; D is unclear. The germline CDR1 and CDR2 sequences are MDHEN and SYDVKM. CDR3 length: 15 amino acids. The V and J ends lost 1 base and 0 bases respectively, with 10 bases between them. CDR3 bases: TGTGCCAGCAGTTTATTCCAGGTGTACTCCTACGAGCAGTACTTC. The encoded protein is CASSLFQVYSYEQYF. Combining the CDR3 with reference TRBV28 and TRBJ2-7 gives the whole variable domain DVKVTQSSRYLVKRTGEKVFLECVQDMDHENMFWYRQDPGLGLRLIYFSYDVKMKEKGDIPEGYSVSREKKERFSLILESASTNQTSMYLCASSLFQVYSYEQYFGPGTRLTVT.

The gene calls are TRBV6-4 and TRBJ1-2; 7 bases fit TRBD1. V lost 6 bases and J lost 6; bases outside the gene matches: 10. This CDR3 comprises 14 residues. The germline CDR1 and CDR2 sequences are MRHNA and SNTAGT. CDR3 nucleotides: TGTGCCAGCAGCCCTGGACAGACAGGGCATGGCTACACCTTC. Translated: CASSPGQTGHGYTF.

This sequence joins TRBV7-9 and TRBJ2-1; 8 nucleotides agree with TRBD1. The germline V gene has CDR1 SEHNR and CDR2 FQNEAQ (reference sequence). V shed 4 bases and J 1 base; nucleotides not matched to a gene: 6. This CDR3 has 16 amino acids. In DNA form, the CDR3 reads TGTGCCAGCAGCTCGACGGACAGGGAGTCCTACAATGAGCAGTTCTTC. This sequence encodes CASSSTDRESYNEQFF.

The V and J genes are TRBV5-6 and TRBJ2-7; 7 positions match TRBD1. The CDR3 is made up of 15 amino acids. The V gene's germline CDR1 is SGHDT and CDR2 YYEEEE. J was trimmed by 1 base and V by 2 bases; bases with no gene match: 6. This CDR3 is CASSFTDRSSYEQYF. For the CDR3, the DNA is TGTGCCAGCAGCTTTACGGACAGGAGTTCCTACGAGCAGTACTTC.

The chain employs TRBV30 and TRBJ1-3; unclear D gene. The CDR3 contains 12 residues. Trimming left V 4 bases short and J 0 bases short, with 4 bases between. Germline V gives CDR1 GTSNPN, CDR2 SVGIG (reference sequence). As DNA, the CDR3 is TGTGCCTGGAATCCCTCTGGAAACACCATATATTTT. It translates to CAWNPSGNTIYF.

The chain is built from TRBV11-2 and TRBJ2-1, with 9 bases fitting TRBD2. In germline, CDR1 is SGHAT, CDR2 FQNNGV. V lost 4 bases and J lost 5; bases outside the gene matches: 6. The CDR3 covers 15 residues. The CDR3 DNA reads TGTGCCAGCAGCTCCGAACTAGCGGGTCACAATGAGCAGTTCTTC. This encodes CASSSELAGHNEQFF. The full variable domain, completed using reference TRBV11-2 and TRBJ2-1, is EAGVAQSPRYKIIEKRQSVAFWCNPISGHATLYWYQQILGQGPKLLIQFQNNGVVDDSQLPKDRFSAERLKGVDSTLKIQPAKLEDSAVYLCASSSELAGHNEQFFGPGTRLTVL.

The chain recombines TRBV7-9 with TRBJ2-1; 8 nucleotides line up with TRBD2. Trimming at V came to 6 bases and at J to 0 bases, leaving 7 bases not matched to a gene. The length of the CDR3 is 16 residues. The V gene's germline CDR1 is SEHNR and CDR2 FQNEAQ (reference sequence). The CDR3 DNA reads TGTGCCAGCAGTTTAAGACTAGCGAGCTCCTACAATGAGCAGTTCTTC. Protein: CASSLRLASSYNEQFF.

J is TRBJ2-7 and V is TRBV7-9; 9 nucleotides agree with TRBD1. This CDR3 region has 14 residues. In germline, CDR1 is SEHNR, CDR2 FQNEAQ (reference sequence). V shed 5 bases and J 3 bases; nucleotides not matched to a gene: 5. CDR3 sequence reads: CASSPRDRDYEQYF. CDR3 in DNA: TGTGCCAGCAGCCCCCGGGACAGGGACTACGAGCAGTACTTC.

V gene TRBV7-2 combines with J gene TRBJ1-1; D perhaps matches TRBD1 (6 bases). Trimming pared 5 bases from V and 1 base from J, leaving 23 bases between. This CDR3 spans 18 amino acids. Germline CDR1 SGHTA, CDR2 FQGNSA. This CDR3 reads CASSRQGFTGKKNTEAFF. CDR3 sequence (DNA): TGTGCCAGCAGCCGTCAGGGGTTCACGGGGAAAAAGAACACTGAAGCTTTCTTT.

This clone was found once. The chain carries TRBV7-2 and TRBJ2-3; 7 positions agree with TRBD2. The CDR3 extends over 15 amino acids. Germline lookup yields CDR1 SGHTA and CDR2 FQGNSA. J gave up 1 base and V 5 bases, and 6 bases lay outside the gene matches. In nucleotides, the CDR3 is TGTGCCAGCAGCCCCCTAGCGGTTGGCACAGATACGCAGTATTTT. Protein sequence: CASSPLAVGTDTQYF.

This rearrangement joins TRBV7-2 to TRBJ2-2; possible D gene TRBD2, 5 bases. Germline V gene lookup returns CDR1 SGHTA and CDR2 FQGNSA. V shed 6 bases and J shed 1 base, with 15 bases lying between them. CDR3 length equals 16 residues. The CDR3 DNA reads TGTGCCAGCAGTCCTCCGGGCGGGCAGAACACCGGGGAGCTGTTTTTT. Its protein product is CASSPPGGQNTGELFF.